Below, 9 T cell receptor beta chains from the same sample are listed, as sequenced in a study of T cell responses to AZD1222 COVID-19 vaccine (dated by TCRdb to the early 2020s). What this sample's time point label stands for: baseline before first vaccination. The treatment or condition tag for this specimen amounts to: meningococcal conjugate vaccine given as trial control. Library preparation used the immunoSEQ multiplex PCR assay. TCRdb stores this immuneACCESS table with in-frame sequences only. Part of the clones is absent; in the studies checked, under half of the shortfall reflects unresolved V genes, and no reason is known for the rest. In this sample the table shows 140,000 to 150,000 clones, 85% to 95% of which occur a single time. Approximately 3% of the sample rests with the top ten. Here the sequenced sample was peripheral blood, taken on day 0 of MenACWY control vaccination. The receptors were sampled from an adult in good health.

V gene TRBV19 combines with J gene TRBJ1-3; 9 bases fit TRBD1. J gave up 1 base and V 3 bases, and 4 bases lay outside the gene matches. Germline V gene data show CDR1 as LNHDA and CDR2 as SQIVND (reference sequence). The CDR3 consists of 16 residues. The CDR3, as DNA: TGTGCCAGTAGTATCCGACAGGGGGTTTCTGGAAACACCATATATTTT. Residues: CASSIRQGVSGNTIYF.

The chain carries TRBV11-2 and TRBJ1-1; no definite D call. V lost 6 bases to trimming and J lost 1 base, with 12 bases between them. The CDR3 loop spans 14 amino acids. The V gene's germline CDR1 is SGHAT and CDR2 FQNNGV. The CDR3 reads CASSLMRQNTEAFF. The CDR3 DNA reads as TGTGCCAGCAGTCTGATGAGACAGAACACTGAAGCTTTCTTT.

The chain recombines TRBV3-1 (or the pseudogene TRBV3-2) with TRBJ1-1; a possible D gene is TRBD1 (5 bases). V shed 3 bases and J shed 6 bases, with 14 bases lying between them. Germline values: CDR1 LGHDT, CDR2 YNNKEL (reference sequence). The CDR3 sequence is 14 residues long. CDR3: CASSHRRDLPEAFF. The CDR3 bases are TGTGCCAGCAGCCATCGAAGGGACTTACCTGAAGCTTTCTTT.

The chain recombines TRBV27 with TRBJ2-7, with a possible D match to TRBD1 (5 bases). V lost 3 bases, J lost 6 bases, and 12 bases lay in between. Germline V CDR1 and CDR2: MNHEY, SMNVEV (reference sequence). CDR3 length: 13 residues. CDR3 DNA sequence: TGTGCCAGCAGTTTCAGACAGAGAGGCGAGCAGTACTTC. As protein: CASSFRQRGEQYF.

The chain recombines TRBV10-3 with TRBJ1-1, with D hard to call. This CDR3 has 15 amino acids. The germline CDR1 and CDR2 sequences are ENHRY and SYGVKD. V lost 0 bases to trimming and J lost 1 base, with 9 bases between them. For the CDR3, the DNA is TGTGCCATCAGTGAGTCGGGTTCGGAGAACACTGAAGCTTTCTTT. Its protein product is CAISESGSENTEAFF.

This clone has only one observation. V and J are TRBV7-2 and TRBJ1-2; D is unclear. This CDR3 is built from 14 residues. CDR1 is SGHTA and CDR2 is FQGNSA in the germline V gene. Trimming took off 4 bases at V and 5 bases at J, with 14 bases between the two ends. As DNA, the CDR3 is TGTGCCAGCAGCTCCAGGACTGATGCATATGGCTACACCTTC. It translates to CASSSRTDAYGYTF.

V usage is TRBV7-2 and J usage is TRBJ2-7; D unresolved. CDR3 length equals 13 residues. The germline CDR1 and CDR2 sequences are SGHTA and FQGNSA. With 4 bases removed from V and 0 bases from J, the gap between germline ends came to 7 bases. Written as DNA, the CDR3 is TGTGCCAGCAGCTCCCGCGTCTCCTACGAGCAGTACTTC. Its protein is CASSSRVSYEQYF.

For the CDR3, the DNA is TGTGCCTGGAGTGTAACGGCGGGGGGGAATAATGAGCAGTTCTTC. This translates into CAWSVTAGGNNEQFF. The V gene is TRBV30, the J gene TRBJ2-1, with 9 bases fitting TRBD2. Germline V gene lookup returns CDR1 GTSNPN and CDR2 SVGIG (reference sequence). This CDR3 is built from 15 residues. V was pared by 0 bases and J by 7 bases, with 7 bases of the junction left unmatched.

The CDR3 sequence: CASSQGGLLNTEAFF. CDR3 sequence (DNA): TGCGCCAGCAGCCAAGGGGGGCTTCTGAACACTGAAGCTTTCTTT. This chain joins TRBV4-1 and TRBJ1-1; D might be TRBD1 (6 bases). V lost 1 base and J 0 bases, leaving 9 bases between the germline ends. The CDR3 has 15 residues. CDR1 is MGHRA, CDR2 YSYEKL, per germline.